This T cell receptor beta chain was recovered during a study of shared clonotypes between healthy human individuals. At the level of the study: CD4 naive and memory got three plates each, CD8 naive two, CD8 memory one. The study, taken as a whole, reports: Between a few donors, naive CD4 clonotypes were shared at a level of about 5%. Clonotypes which were not shared had lower generation probabilities than clonotypes that all four donors shared.

The germline gives CDR1 MDHEN, CDR2 SYDVKM. CDR3 length equals 12 residues. With V trimmed by 5 bases and J by 8 bases, 4 bases remained unmatched. Note on this clone: Its matching antigen is unknown.

Naive CD8 cells, CD45RO-negative and positively selected for CCR7, excluded terminally differentiated effector memory CD45RA+ cells. Genomic DNA belonging to each subset was distributed in equal measure over several immunoSEQ plates. The table came from immunoSEQ multiplex PCR; TCRdb's copy has only in-frame clones and leaves some out. The repertoire holds 750,000 to 1,000,000 clones, with 80% to 95% as singletons. This sequence was found in a man aged 25-45 years in good health. The specimen was naive CD8+ T cells sorted from blood. The chain recombines TRBV28 with TRBJ1-2; TRBD1 agrees at 8 bases. The CDR3 sequence: CASSVDRGGYTF. In DNA, the CDR3 is TGTGCCAGCAGTGTTGACAGGGGCGGCTACACCTTC.